This T cell receptor (beta chain) was retrieved from a study of OX40 agonist ivuxolimab in advanced cancers. The germline V and J ends were trimmed by 7 bases and 5 bases, with 8 bases remaining between them. Per the germline V gene, CDR1 is DFQATT and CDR2 is SNEGSKA (reference sequence). This CDR3 is built from 10 residues. Clones were read by immunoSEQ multiplex PCR, and TCRdb kept only the in-frame ones, dropping some. The table records around 84,000 clones, 85% to 95% of them present only once. The sample here was CD4+ or CD8+ T cells sorted from blood, taken in a trial of the OX40 agonist ivuxolimab. This sequence originates from an adult with an advanced solid tumor such as melanoma, head and neck, liver or kidney cancer. The chain employs TRBV20-1 and TRBJ1-2; tentatively, D is TRBD1 (6 bases). CDR3 in amino acids: CSGTGYGYTF. The CDR3 DNA sequence: TGCAGTGGCACAGGGTATGGCTACACCTTC.